This entry lists 16 T cell receptor beta chains sequenced from one sample in a study of beta chain features in type 1 diabetes. Every bit of the isolated RNA underwent reverse transcription, so sequencing read expressed TCRB transcripts. The assay was immunoSEQ multiplex PCR, and TCRdb's table has in-frame clones only and misses some. The top ten clones hold about 0.018% of a sample with about 360,000 clones, roughly 13% of them seen once. Sequences were obtained from naive CD4+ T cells from blood. These receptors were collected from a man between 18 and 29 years old in good health.

In its sample, this clone was seen a few times. This chain links TRBV9 with TRBJ2-1, with D possibly matching TRBD1 (5 bases). The length of the CDR3 is 14 residues. V gave up 0 bases and J gave up 11 bases, with 15 bases separating them. Germline V gene data show CDR1 as SGDLS and CDR2 as YYNGEE. CDR3 DNA: TGTGCCAGCAGCGTAGTCTCGACAGCTTCCCAGCAGTTCTTC. Translation: CASSVVSTASQQFF.

With respect to this clone: This sample includes further DNA sequences coding for the same CDR3. This chain links TRBV5-6 with TRBJ1-4, with 10 bases aligning to TRBD1. The CDR3 sequence is 15 residues long. Trimming took 2 bases from V and 6 from J; bases not matched to a gene: 4. The germline gives CDR1 SGHDT, CDR2 YYEEEE. The CDR3 here is CASSFPGTGDEKLFF. CDR3 nucleotides: TGTGCCAGCAGCTTCCCCGGGACAGGGGATGAAAAACTGTTTTTT.

The chain employs TRBV7-9 and TRBJ1-1; 7 bases align to TRBD1. V trimming: 5 bases; J trimming: 5 bases; junction bases outside the gene matches: 8. Germline V gene lookup returns CDR1 SEHNR and CDR2 FQNEAQ (reference sequence). This CDR3 has 14 amino acids. This CDR3 is CASSVTGSETEAFF. The CDR3 nucleotides read TGTGCCAGCAGCGTGACAGGGTCGGAGACTGAAGCTTTCTTT. The full variable domain, with the rest looked up from reference TRBV7-9 and TRBJ1-1, is DTGVSQNPRHKITKRGQNVTFRCDPISEHNRLYWYRQTLGQGPEFLTYFQNEAQLEKSRLLSDRFSAERPKGSFSTLEIQRTEQGDSAMYLCASSVTGSETEAFFGQGTRLTVV.

V gene TRBV15 combines with J gene TRBJ2-2, with 12 bases aligning to TRBD1. The CDR3 consists of 16 residues. V shed 4 bases and J 4 bases; nucleotides not matched to a gene: 4. Germline CDR1 and CDR2: LNHNV and YYDKDF (reference sequence). CDR3 sequence reads: CATSKPGQGATGELFF. The CDR3 coding sequence is TGTGCCACCAGCAAGCCGGGACAGGGGGCCACCGGGGAGCTGTTTTTT.

This clone appeared a few times. V gene TRBV5-1 combines with J gene TRBJ2-7, with D perhaps TRBD2 (5 bases). The CDR3 contains 14 residues. Deletions cut 7 bases from V and 0 bases from J, with 14 bases between. The V gene's germline CDR1 is SGHRS and CDR2 YFSETQ. The CDR3 loop is CASGISGISYEQYF. The CDR3 coding sequence is TGCGCCAGCGGGATATCGGGAATCTCCTACGAGCAGTACTTC.

This clone was counted only a few times. The J gene is TRBJ2-6, the V gene TRBV7-2, with 7 bases matching TRBD1. V trimming: 0 bases; J trimming: 0 bases; junction bases outside the gene matches: 2. The CDR3 runs to 17 residues. CDR1 and CDR2 from the germline V gene are SGHTA and FQGNSA. The CDR3, as DNA: TGTGCCAGCAGCTTAGCGACAGGGCACTCTGGGGCCAACGTCCTGACTTTC. This codes for CASSLATGHSGANVLTF. The full variable domain, completed using reference TRBV7-2 and TRBJ2-6, is GAGVSQSPSNKVTEKGKDVELRCDPISGHTALYWYRQSLGQGLEFLIYFQGNSAPDKSGLPSDRFSAERTGGSVSTLTIQRTQQEDSAVYLCASSLATGHSGANVLTFGAGSRLTVL.

The chain carries TRBV28 and TRBJ1-1; D remains unclear. The length of the CDR3 is 12 residues. Germline values: CDR1 MDHEN, CDR2 SYDVKM. This CDR3 is CVIGGGNTEAFF. The CDR3 nucleotides read TGTGTAATAGGTGGCGGGAACACTGAAGCTTTCTTT.

V and J are TRBV7-2 and TRBJ2-1; 7 bases line up with TRBD2. V was pared by 5 bases and J by 0 bases, with 4 bases of the junction left unmatched. CDR1 and CDR2 from the germline V gene are SGHTA and FQGNSA. There are 15 residues in the CDR3. CDR3 nucleotide sequence: TGTGCCAGCAGCAGGACTAGAAGCTCCTACAATGAGCAGTTCTTC. Amino acids: CASSRTRSSYNEQFF.

The chain combines TRBV6-5 with TRBJ2-7; D remains ambiguous. Germline V gene lookup returns CDR1 MNHEY and CDR2 SVGAGI. This CDR3 is 13 amino acids long. The V and J ends lost 5 bases and 3 bases respectively, with 11 bases between them. The CDR3 protein is CASSEAINYEQYF. The CDR3 coding sequence is TGTGCCAGCAGTGAAGCGATCAACTACGAGCAGTACTTC.

The J gene is TRBJ1-4, the V gene TRBV10-3; tentatively, D is TRBD1 (6 bases). CDR1 and CDR2 (germline): ENHRY, SYGVKD. V was clipped by 3 bases and J by 5 bases, with 13 bases between them. The CDR3 consists of 15 residues. CDR3 sequence (DNA): TGTGCCATCAGTGAACCCGGGACACAAAATGAAAAACTGTTTTTT. It translates to CAISEPGTQNEKLFF.

The rearrangement uses TRBV28 and TRBJ2-7; D not resolved. The V and J ends lost 1 base and 7 bases respectively, with 5 bases between them. This CDR3 has 11 residues. CDR1 MDHEN and CDR2 SYDVKM come from the germline V gene. This chain's CDR3 is CASSLLREQYF. DNA of the CDR3: TGTGCCAGCAGTTTATTGAGGGAGCAGTACTTC.

This clone was picked up a small number of times. This chain links TRBV7-2 with TRBJ1-5, with D possibly being TRBD1 (6 bases). CDR1 is SGHTA, CDR2 FQGNSA, per germline. CDR3 length: 16 residues. The V gene lost 1 base and the J gene lost 1 base, with 11 bases spanning the gap. The CDR3: CASSLVQGLSNQPQHF. The DNA of the CDR3 is TGTGCCAGCAGCTTAGTTCAGGGGCTGAGCAATCAGCCCCAGCATTTT.

The chain uses TRBV30 and TRBJ1-5; the match to TRBD1 covers 9 bases. From germline, CDR1 is GTSNPN and CDR2 SVGIG (reference sequence). The CDR3 extends over 15 amino acids. The V and J ends lost 2 bases and 3 bases, in that order; junction bases with no gene match: 5. The CDR3 DNA sequence: TGTGCCTGGAGTCGATGGGACAGGGACAATCAGCCCCAGCATTTT. Amino acids: CAWSRWDRDNQPQHF. Combining the CDR3 with reference TRBV30 and TRBJ1-5 gives the whole variable domain SQTIHQWPATLVQPVGSPLSLECTVEGTSNPNLYWYRQAAGRGLQLLFYSVGIGQISSEVPQNLSASRPQDRQFILSSKKLLLSDSGFYLCAWSRWDRDNQPQHFGDGTRLSIL.

The gene calls are TRBV27 and TRBJ2-6, with 7 bases aligning to TRBD1. Germline V lookup: CDR1 MNHEY, CDR2 SMNVEV (reference sequence). The trim removed 3 bases at V and 2 bases at J, leaving 16 bases unmatched. The CDR3 spans 20 residues. CDR3 DNA sequence: TGTGCCAGCAGTTTGATCCCTCTAAAGACAGGGACCGCTGGGGCCAACGTCCTGACTTTC. It codes for CASSLIPLKTGTAGANVLTF.

In this sample, this clone turned up a few times. CDR3 DNA: TGTGCCAGCAGCTTAGGAAGCGGGGTGACCACAGATACGCAGTATTTT. Amino acid sequence: CASSLGSGVTTDTQYF. The chain is built from TRBV7-2 and TRBJ2-3; 7 bases line up with TRBD2. Looked up from germline, CDR1 is SGHTA and CDR2 is FQGNSA. This CDR3 comprises 16 residues. The ends lost 1 base at V and 2 bases at J; junction bases unmatched: 6.

The sample holds a few counts of this clone. The chain employs TRBV11-1 and TRBJ2-5; maybe TRBD1 (6 bases). The germline V gene has CDR1 SGHAT and CDR2 FQDESV (reference sequence). CDR3 length: 14 residues. The V gene lost 1 base and the J gene lost 4 bases, with 10 bases spanning the gap. Here the CDR3 DNA reads TGTGCCAGCAGCTTAGACAGGGCTGGAGAGACCCAGTACTTC. Translating gives CASSLDRAGETQYF.